One sample yielded the 10 T cell receptor beta chains listed below, sequenced in a study of blood T cell repertoires in COVID-19. Sequencing used immunoSEQ multiplex PCR; TCRdb keeps in-frame clones, though not all of them. The repertoire holds 300,000 to 400,000 clones, with roughly 87% as singletons. Source material: PBMCs or T cells enriched from blood (not recorded which). Receptor source: a woman aged 30 to 39 who had recovered from COVID-19.

J is TRBJ1-2 and V is TRBV10-3, with 11 nucleotides matching TRBD1. The J segment lost 1 base and the V segment lost 9 bases, leaving 7 bases of the junction unmatched. The CDR3 loop spans 15 amino acids. CDR1 and CDR2 (germline): ENHRY, SYGVKD. CDR3 sequence reads: CAITRDRGFNYGYTF. The CDR3 DNA sequence: TGTGCCATAACCCGGGACAGGGGGTTTAACTATGGCTACACCTTC.

This clone has only one observation. The chain joins TRBV5-8 to TRBJ2-2; perhaps TRBD2 as D (5 bases). Trimming removed 4 bases at V and 5 bases at J, with 18 bases between. The length of the CDR3 is 16 residues. Germline V CDR1 and CDR2: SGHTS, YDEGEE. The CDR3 region is CASSPQDHPGTGELFF. The CDR3 DNA sequence: TGTGCCAGCAGCCCCCAAGACCACCCGGGGACCGGGGAGCTGTTTTTT.

The chain employs TRBV28 and TRBJ2-7; 10 bases line up with TRBD2. Unmatched junction bases numbered 9, after V lost 4 bases and J lost 0 bases. Germline CDR1 reads MDHEN; CDR2 reads SYDVKM. The CDR3 length is 17 residues. The CDR3 nucleotides are TGTGCCAGCAGTTCCCTCCGGCTAGCGGGGGTCTCCTACGAGCAGTACTTC. Encoded protein: CASSSLRLAGVSYEQYF.

The V gene is TRBV11-2, the J gene TRBJ2-1; D is uncertain. Trimming took off 5 bases at V and 7 bases at J, with 15 bases between the two ends. This CDR3 region has 14 residues. The germline V gene has CDR1 SGHAT and CDR2 FQNNGV. In DNA form, the CDR3 reads TGTGCCAGCAGCCCGCCTGGGCTTGGAAATGAGCAGTTCTTC. Translation: CASSPPGLGNEQFF.

The chain couples TRBV28 to TRBJ2-5, with 7 bases that match TRBD2. The CDR3 has 15 residues. The V gene end was trimmed by 5 bases and the J gene end by 4 bases; junction bases not matched to a gene: 10. From germline, CDR1 is MDHEN and CDR2 SYDVKM. CDR3 in DNA: TGTGCCAGCAGTGGGTTGGGGGGAGGGGCAGAGACCCAGTACTTC. Translated, it gives CASSGLGGGAETQYF.

The V gene is TRBV4-3, the J gene TRBJ1-1; 8 nucleotides align to TRBD1. Germline V gene lookup returns CDR1 LGHNA and CDR2 YSLEER. The CDR3 has 14 residues. J was trimmed by 1 base and V by 6 bases; bases with no gene match: 4. The CDR3: CASRSDRANTEAFF. DNA for the CDR3: TGCGCCAGCAGATCGGACAGGGCGAACACTGAAGCTTTCTTT.

V and J are TRBV4-3 and TRBJ2-3, with 8 bases matching TRBD2. CDR1 and CDR2 (germline): LGHNA, YSLEER. J gave up 1 base and V 3 bases, and 9 bases lay outside the gene matches. There are 17 residues in the CDR3. The CDR3 reads CASSHDERRGGTDTQYF. CDR3 DNA: TGCGCCAGCAGCCACGATGAGAGGCGGGGGGGCACAGATACGCAGTATTTT.

This chain joins TRBV7-2 and TRBJ1-1; 8 bases fit TRBD1. The V and J ends lost 4 bases and 9 bases, in that order; junction bases with no gene match: 7. The CDR3 is 13 residues long. CDR1 is SGHTA and CDR2 is FQGNSA in the germline V gene. CDR3 nucleotide sequence: TGTGCCAGCAGCTCGGACAGGGCCCGGCAAGCTTTCTTT. It codes for CASSSDRARQAFF.

The J gene is TRBJ2-3, the V gene TRBV5-1; 7 nucleotides agree with TRBD2. V lost 3 bases and J lost 6; bases outside the gene matches: 10. Germline values: CDR1 SGHRS, CDR2 YFSETQ. This CDR3 has 15 amino acids. CDR3 bases: TGCGCCAGCAGCTCGGGTGTCCTCGGGGGGGATACGCAGTATTTT. Translation gives CASSSGVLGGDTQYF.

CDR3 sequence reads: CASSLGAGVDGELFF. The CDR3 nucleotides read TGTGCCAGCAGCTTAGGAGCAGGGGTAGACGGGGAGCTGTTTTTT. V gene TRBV7-9 combines with J gene TRBJ2-2; tentatively, D is TRBD1 (6 bases). Trimming took off 1 base at V and 7 bases at J, with 13 bases between the two ends. The CDR3 extends over 15 amino acids. Germline CDR1 and CDR2: SEHNR and FQNEAQ (reference sequence).